Presented here are 20 T cell receptor beta chains from one specimen sequenced in a study of shared clonotypes between healthy human individuals. Profiling relied on immunoSEQ multiplex PCR, and the TCRdb table lists in-frame clones only, not all of them. Of more than 2,000,000 clones in the sample, approximately 90% were seen once. Sequenced input: naive CD4+ T cells sorted from blood. Indicated subset: CD45RA+ positively selected. All receptors derive from a young man in good health.

This clone was seen once. The missing conserved phenylalanine or tryptophan at the end of this CDR3 makes a read error likely. The limits of the CDR3 on the DNA are not certain, so only TCRdb's listed CDR3 is given. The chain employs TRBV3-2 and TRBJ2-2; the DNA was not used to check the table's D call, TRBD2. TRBV3-2 is described as a pseudogene. The CDR3 extends over 8 residues, inclusive of both ends. CDR3 sequence: CASSQDSG.

About this clone itself: The same CDR3 arises from other DNA sequences in this sample as well. This chain links TRBV5-1 with TRBJ2-3; 9 nucleotides align to TRBD2. With V trimmed by 0 bases and J by 1 base, 6 bases remained unmatched. From germline, CDR1 is SGHRS and CDR2 YFSETQ. The CDR3 is 17 residues long. The CDR3 spells CASSLEGAGGRTDTQYF. The CDR3 bases are TGCGCCAGCAGCTTGGAGGGAGCGGGGGGCCGCACAGATACGCAGTATTTT.

This clone showed up just once. The J gene is TRBJ1-5, the V gene TRBV28, with D hard to call. Trimming cost V 5 bases and J 5 bases, with 13 bases left between them. The CDR3 length is 14 residues. Germline lookup yields CDR1 MDHEN and CDR2 SYDVKM. The CDR3: CASSSQRSDQPQHF. In DNA form, the CDR3 reads TGTGCCAGCAGTAGCCAGCGGTCTGATCAGCCCCAGCATTTT.

This clone showed up just once. This chain uses TRBV6-5 with TRBJ2-5; 7 bases are shared with TRBD1. V lost 0 bases and J lost 4; bases outside the gene matches: 5. CDR3 length equals 15 residues. Germline assignment: CDR1 MNHEY and CDR2 SVGAGI. The chain's CDR3 is CASSYSTGMGETQYF. As DNA, the CDR3 is TGTGCCAGCAGTTACTCGACAGGGATGGGAGAGACCCAGTACTTC.

The V gene is TRBV6-4, the J gene TRBJ2-3; D is ambiguous. Germline V gene sequence: CDR1 MRHNA, CDR2 SNTAGT. V lost 7 bases and J 3 bases, leaving 14 bases between the germline ends. CDR3 length equals 14 residues. The CDR3 bases are TGTGCCAGCATTTCAAGTGGTGGAACAGATACGCAGTATTTT. It translates to CASISSGGTDTQYF.

The chain has TRBV19 and TRBJ2-5; 15 positions agree with TRBD2. The CDR3 runs to 15 residues. The germline CDR1 and CDR2 sequences are LNHDA and SQIVND (reference sequence). Trimming took 7 bases from V and 4 from J; bases not matched to a gene: 4. The CDR3 sequence: CASTKGLAGGETQYF. CDR3 bases: TGTGCCAGTACCAAGGGACTAGCGGGAGGAGAGACCCAGTACTTC.

This clone has only one observation. The gene calls are TRBV5-5 and TRBJ1-2, with no clear D. Trimming removed 0 bases from V and 0 bases from J, with 12 bases in between. The CDR3 runs to 16 residues. Germline CDR1 SGHKS, CDR2 YYEKEE (reference sequence). DNA of the CDR3: TGTGCCAGCAGCTTGGACCCAGCTCAGGCTAACTATGGCTACACCTTC. Translation gives CASSLDPAQANYGYTF.

This clone was observed once. This chain links TRBV12-5 with TRBJ1-4, with 8 bases fitting TRBD1. This CDR3 is 20 amino acids long. Trimming took 2 bases from V and 0 from J; bases not matched to a gene: 14. Germline V CDR1 and CDR2: LGHNT, FRNRAP. CDR3: CASGLLLMQGALSTNEKLFF. The CDR3, as DNA: TGTGCTAGTGGTTTGTTACTGATGCAGGGGGCACTATCAACTAATGAAAAACTGTTTTTT.

The rearrangement links TRBV6-6 to TRBJ2-7; possibly TRBD1 for D (6 bases). Germline CDR1 reads MNHNY; CDR2 reads SVGAGI (reference sequence). V was pared by 7 bases and J by 4 bases, with 20 bases between. The CDR3 is 15 amino acids. The CDR3 sequence: CASTLGAGDGYEQYF. The DNA of the CDR3 is TGTGCCAGCACCCTAGGGGCAGGGGATGGATACGAGCAGTACTTC.

The chain recombines TRBV9 with TRBJ2-5; D is uncertain. Germline V gene lookup returns CDR1 SGDLS and CDR2 YYNGEE. V was trimmed by 0 bases and J by 5 bases, leaving 8 bases between them. This CDR3 has 13 amino acids. In DNA, the CDR3 is TGTGCCAGCAGCGTAGAAGGACCGGAGACCCAGTACTTC. Its protein product is CASSVEGPETQYF.

The chain is built from TRBV10-1 and TRBJ2-4; D possibly matches TRBD1 or TRBD2 (6 bases each). Germline CDR1 is WNHNN and CDR2 is SYGVQD (reference sequence). V was shortened by 0 bases and J by 6 bases, with 18 bases between the two germline ends. The CDR3 contains 17 residues. The CDR3 region has the DNA TGCGCCAGCAGTGAGTCATCGGGGGCCTCCCTTTTAAACATTCAGTACTTC. Its protein is CASSESSGASLLNIQYF.

The rearrangement joins TRBV5-1 to TRBJ2-2, with no clear D. The CDR3 has 13 amino acids. The V end lost 7 bases, the J end lost 1 base, and 8 bases lay between the germline ends. In germline, CDR1 is SGHRS, CDR2 YFSETQ. The CDR3 here is CASLPQNTGELFF. The CDR3 DNA reads as TGCGCCAGCCTACCCCAGAACACCGGGGAGCTGTTTTTT.

The chain couples TRBV7-2 to TRBJ1-2, with D possibly matching TRBD1 (5 bases). The CDR3 runs to 15 residues. Germline-derived CDR1 and CDR2 are SGHTA and FQGNSA. The germline V and J ends were trimmed by 3 bases and 7 bases, with 18 bases remaining between them. This CDR3 is CASSFSPGPEGGYTF. For the CDR3, the DNA is TGTGCCAGCAGCTTCAGCCCGGGGCCCGAGGGTGGCTACACCTTC.

This clone was detected only once. The rearrangement links TRBV12-5 to TRBJ2-5; D might be TRBD1 (5 bases). CDR1 and CDR2 (germline): LGHNT, FRNRAP. Deletions cut 0 bases from V and 2 bases from J, with 10 bases between. CDR3 size: 15 residues. The CDR3 sequence: CASGLVQTGQETQYF. CDR3 DNA: TGTGCTAGTGGTTTGGTACAAACAGGACAAGAGACCCAGTACTTC.

The chain joins TRBV18 to TRBJ2-5, with TRBD2 matching 9 bases. The J segment lost 5 bases and the V segment lost 6 bases, leaving 13 bases of the junction unmatched. Germline CDR1 reads KGHSH; CDR2 reads LQKENI. The CDR3 is made up of 16 amino acids. Here the CDR3 DNA reads TGTGCCAGCTCCCATCGTGGGACTAGCATTCTTGAGACCCAGTACTTC. It is translated as CASSHRGTSILETQYF.

J is TRBJ1-3 and V is TRBV2; the D is unclear. The CDR3 runs to 15 residues. Germline loops: CDR1 SNHLY, CDR2 FYNNEI. Trimming removed 3 bases at V and 0 bases at J, with 9 bases between. Here the CDR3 reads CASSEWVSSGNTIYF. As DNA, the CDR3 is TGTGCCAGCAGTGAGTGGGTGAGCTCTGGAAACACCATATATTTT.

This rearrangement joins TRBV5-1 to TRBJ2-3; D unresolved. The CDR3 is made up of 14 amino acids. Germline V gene data show CDR1 as SGHRS and CDR2 as YFSETQ. Deletions cut 1 base from V and 2 bases from J, with 8 bases between. CDR3: CASSLSQLTDTQYF. CDR3 nucleotides: TGCGCCAGCAGCTTGAGCCAACTCACAGATACGCAGTATTTT.

A few counts support this clone. The genes are TRBV2 and TRBJ1-6, with D perhaps matching TRBD1 (5 bases). The CDR3 loop spans 13 amino acids. Trimming removed 10 bases at V and 6 bases at J, with 13 bases between. CDR1 and CDR2 from the germline V gene are SNHLY and FYNNEI. Written as DNA, the CDR3 is TGTGCCACTCGCGGGGGGGGTAATTCACCCCTCCACTTT. Its protein is CATRGGGNSPLHF.

The chain uses TRBV7-2 and TRBJ2-5, with 12 bases lining up with TRBD1. The CDR3 sequence is 16 residues long. V lost 5 bases and J lost 5; bases outside the gene matches: 9. CDR1 and CDR2 (germline): SGHTA, FQGNSA. CDR3 amino acids: CASSLSGTGGQETQYF. For the CDR3, the DNA is TGTGCCAGCAGCCTGTCCGGGACAGGGGGCCAGGAGACCCAGTACTTC.

Comment on this clone: At one end, the junction sequence differs from germline, possibly due to a read error. The chain is built from TRBV7-9 and TRBJ1-6; D remains unclear. In germline, CDR1 is SEHNR, CDR2 FQNEAQ (reference sequence). This CDR3 has 15 residues. The CDR3: CASSIAGIYNSPLHF. CDR3 bases: TGTGCCAGCAGCATAGCCGGAATTTATAATTCACCCCTCCACTTT.